The 26 T cell receptor beta chains listed next were all sequenced from one sample in a study of T cells generated in artificial thymic organoids. Organoids aggregated human HSPCs with DLL1-transduced murine MS5 stromal cells. FACS-sorted CD34+CD3- hematopoietic stem and progenitor cells, with residual T cells removed, seeded the organoids. For these receptors, no antigen is known. Semi-nested PCR with reverse primers in the TRAC or TRBC constant regions amplified each chain separately. TCRdb called the 5' RACE reads again in MiXCR, with one record for every CDR3 protein. This sample carries almost 5,500 distinct CDR3 sequences, 25% to 30% of them seen once, and the ten largest clones take roughly 3.2%. Sequencing was carried out using naive CD8+ T cells grown in artificial thymic organoids from cord blood stem and progenitor cells. Subset described: CD3+TCRalphabeta+CD8SP T cells; for blood, CD45RO-CCR7+ naive CD8+ T cells. These receptors were obtained from a human donor who gave cord blood stem cells for thymic organoid culture, a cardiac surgery patient who gave postnatal thymus, or a blood donor (not recorded which).

This clonotype ranks as medium-sized. The chain is built from TRBV4-2 and TRBJ2-2; TRBD2 might be the D (7 bases). Germline CDR1 and CDR2: LGHNA and YNFKEQ. The CDR3 spans 15 residues. The V and J ends lost 1 base and 9 bases respectively, with 15 bases between them. CDR3 DNA: TGTGCCAGCAGCCAAGTGGAGCGCGGGGGCAGGGAGCTGTTTTTT. Protein: CASSQVERGGRELFF.

V is TRBV12-3 or TRBV12-4 and J is TRBJ2-5; 10 nucleotides align to TRBD1. This CDR3 is built from 18 residues. The V segment lost 5 bases and the J segment 5 bases; nucleotides outside the gene matches: 17. This CDR3 is CASSPGTGVPHEGETQYF. In DNA, the CDR3 is TGTGCCAGCAGTCCCGGGACAGGGGTGCCACACGAGGGGGAGACCCAGTACTTC.

As to this clonotype: This could be a read error, since a much larger clone is one nucleotide away. V and J are TRBV20-1 and TRBJ2-7, with 9 nucleotides matching TRBD1. In germline, CDR1 is DFQATT, CDR2 SNEGSKA (reference sequence). This CDR3 spans 16 amino acids. CDR3 sequence: CSARGLSGQGPYEQCF. DNA for the CDR3: TGCAGTGCTAGAGGACTATCGGGACAGGGACCCTACGAGCAGTGCTTC.

By proportion, this clonotype is medium-sized. V usage is TRBV29-1 and J usage is TRBJ1-1; 9 bases line up with TRBD1. The V gene end was trimmed by 7 bases and the J gene end by 0 bases; junction bases not matched to a gene: 6. The CDR3 length is 14 residues. The V gene's germline CDR1 is SQVTM and CDR2 ANQGSEA. Here the CDR3 DNA reads TGCAGCGGGGGACAGGGTTACATGAACACTGAAGCTTTCTTT. It encodes CSGGQGYMNTEAFF.

This clonotype was seen more than once but under ten times. V usage is TRBV11-2 and J usage is TRBJ1-5; D not certain. The CDR3 is 13 residues long. Germline CDR1 is SGHAT and CDR2 is FQNNGV. Trimming pared 5 bases from V and 7 bases from J, leaving 12 bases between. CDR3 nucleotide sequence: TGTGCCAGCAGCCAAGGGCCGAACCAGCCCCAGCATTTT. Its protein product is CASSQGPNQPQHF.

The chain carries TRBV5-1 and TRBJ2-2; possible D gene TRBD1, 5 bases. The germline V and J ends were trimmed by 4 bases and 4 bases, with 14 bases remaining between them. Germline loops: CDR1 SGHRS, CDR2 YFSETQ. The CDR3 covers 15 residues. CDR3 sequence reads: CASSLTRGRTGELFF. CDR3 DNA: TGCGCCAGCAGCCTTACAAGGGGTCGCACCGGGGAGCTGTTTTTT.

This clonotype is categorized as medium-sized. The chain links TRBV5-1 to TRBJ2-1, with 9 bases matching TRBD2. After removal of 2 bases from V and 1 base from J, the junction contained 1 base not matched to a gene. The CDR3 spans 15 residues. Germline assignment: CDR1 SGHRS and CDR2 YFSETQ. In DNA, the CDR3 is TGCGCCAGCAGCTTTCTAGCGGGGTCCTACAATGAGCAGTTCTTC. This gives the protein CASSFLAGSYNEQFF.

Only a few counts were recorded for this clonotype. The chain joins TRBV4-3 to TRBJ1-4; 7 nucleotides align to TRBD1. V was pared by 4 bases and J by 5 bases, with 1 base of the junction left unmatched. Germline V lookup: CDR1 LGHNA, CDR2 YSLEER. The CDR3 sequence is 13 residues long. The CDR3 region is CASSRTGNEKLFF. The CDR3 DNA is TGCGCCAGCAGCCGGACAGGCAATGAAAAACTGTTTTTT.

This clonotype is classed as medium-sized. The chain recombines TRBV24-1 with TRBJ2-5, with 9 bases fitting TRBD1. Trimming took 0 bases from V and 4 from J; bases not matched to a gene: 2. This CDR3 comprises 15 residues. From germline, CDR1 is KGHDR and CDR2 SFDVKD. The CDR3 region has the DNA TGTGCCACCAGTGATTTGACAGGGGGCATAGAGACCCAGTACTTC. It translates to CATSDLTGGIETQYF.

J is TRBJ2-7 and V is TRBV4-1; D possibly uses TRBD1 or TRBD2 (6 bases each). Trimming stripped 2 bases from V and 2 bases from J, with 13 bases between. The CDR3 is 15 residues long. Germline CDR1 is MGHRA and CDR2 is YSYEKL. CDR3 residues: CASSQSGGPPYEQYF. The CDR3 DNA is TGCGCCAGCAGCCAATCCGGGGGCCCCCCCTACGAGCAGTACTTC.

This clonotype is medium-sized (0.01 to 0.1%). The gene calls are TRBV10-3 and TRBJ2-1; either TRBD1 or TRBD2 may supply D (6 bases each). Germline V CDR1 and CDR2: ENHRY, SYGVKD. The CDR3 runs to 16 residues. V was pared by 10 bases and J by 4 bases, with 23 bases between. The CDR3 sequence: CATLNREASVYNEQFF. In nucleotides, the CDR3 is TGTGCCACCCTTAACAGGGAGGCTAGCGTTTACAATGAGCAGTTCTTC.

This clonotype is categorized as medium-sized. This rearrangement joins TRBV4-3 to TRBJ1-1; the D is unclear. V was shortened by 4 bases and J by 2 bases, with 8 bases between the two germline ends. Germline V CDR1 and CDR2: LGHNA, YSLEER. CDR3 length: 13 residues. The DNA of the CDR3 is TGCGCCAGCAGCCGCCTCGGAAACACTGAAGCTTTCTTT. Translation gives CASSRLGNTEAFF.

This rearrangement joins TRBV4-1 to TRBJ2-7; no clear D gene. Trimming left V 0 bases short and J 0 bases short, with 6 bases between. CDR3 size: 14 residues. Germline CDR1 reads MGHRA; CDR2 reads YSYEKL. In DNA form, the CDR3 reads TGCGCCAGCAGCCAAGACGACGGCTCCTACGAGCAGTACTTC. It specifies CASSQDDGSYEQYF.

This clonotype is medium-sized (0.01 to 0.1%) by share. This CDR3 reads CASSLGCGLEFGELFF. DNA of the CDR3: TGTGCCAGCAGCTTAGGTTGCGGGCTGGAGTTCGGGGAGCTGTTTTTT. This sequence joins TRBV7-6 and TRBJ2-2; tentatively, D is TRBD2 (5 bases). With 1 base removed from V and 7 bases from J, the gap between germline ends came to 16 bases. The germline V gene encodes CDR1 SGHVS and CDR2 FNYEAQ. The CDR3 spans 16 residues.

In its sample, this clonotype is large. The chain links TRBV3-1 to TRBJ1-4; D not certain. The germline V and J ends were trimmed by 8 bases and 0 bases, with 7 bases remaining between them. Germline V lookup: CDR1 LGHDT, CDR2 YNNKEL (reference sequence). The CDR3 length is 13 residues. As DNA, the CDR3 is TGTGCCAGCTCAGACGCAACTAATGAAAAACTGTTTTTT. It encodes CASSDATNEKLFF.

This clonotype is labeled as medium-sized. The chain employs TRBV5-1 and TRBJ2-1; D may be TRBD1 (6 bases). Germline V lookup: CDR1 SGHRS, CDR2 YFSETQ. Trimming removed 4 bases at V and 7 bases at J, with 12 bases between. The length of the CDR3 is 13 residues. CDR3 sequence (DNA): TGCGCCAGCAGCGCGTTTACAGGGAATGAGCAGTTCTTC. Translating it yields CASSAFTGNEQFF.

This clonotype occurred many times. The V and J genes are TRBV4-3 and TRBJ2-3; the D is unclear. Trimming took 0 bases from V and 2 from J, leaving 9 bases between them. CDR1 LGHNA and CDR2 YSLEER come from the germline V gene. The CDR3 loop spans 15 amino acids. CDR3 sequence reads: CASSQDPRPTDTQYF. The CDR3 DNA reads TGCGCCAGCAGCCAAGATCCGAGACCCACAGATACGCAGTATTTT.

This chain joins TRBV5-1 and TRBJ1-2; no reliable D call. The V end was cut by 0 bases, the J end by 1 base, with 4 bases between. The germline CDR1 and CDR2 sequences are SGHRS and YFSETQ. This CDR3 is 13 amino acids long. CDR3 sequence reads: CASSLEVNYGYTF. The CDR3, as DNA: TGCGCCAGCAGCTTGGAGGTTAACTATGGCTACACCTTC.

On this clonotype: A junction end diverges from the germline sequence, so it may reflect a read error. This chain joins TRBV9 and TRBJ2-1; 7 bases match TRBD2. The V gene's germline CDR1 is SGDLS and CDR2 YYNGEE. CDR3 length equals 12 residues. The CDR3 protein is CATGRPYIEQFF. CDR3 DNA sequence: TGTGCCACCGGGAGGCCCTACATTGAGCAGTTCTTC.

By share, this clonotype ranks as medium-sized. This chain links TRBV4-3 with TRBJ1-2, with a tentative D call TRBD1 (5 bases). CDR1 LGHNA and CDR2 YSLEER come from the germline V gene. The germline V and J ends were trimmed by 1 base and 8 bases, with 17 bases remaining between them. The CDR3 length is 15 residues. Here the CDR3 reads CASSQGAGQGRGYTF. CDR3 bases: TGCGCCAGCAGCCAAGGGGCGGGGCAGGGAAGAGGCTACACCTTC.

This clonotype ranks as medium-sized. The genes are TRBV15 and TRBJ1-6; 10 positions agree with TRBD1. Germline V gene data show CDR1 as LNHNV and CDR2 as YYDKDF (reference sequence). The CDR3 length is 14 residues. V trimming: 4 bases; J trimming: 17 bases; junction bases outside the gene matches: 11. CDR3 sequence: CATSIRDRGTRIHF. CDR3 DNA sequence: TGTGCCACCAGCATCCGGGACAGGGGCACGAGAATCCACTTT.

This clonotype was found a few times. The chain links TRBV5-6 to TRBJ1-5; D unresolved. This CDR3 is 15 amino acids long. Trimming shortened V by 0 bases and J by 0 bases, and 7 bases separated the two germline ends. The germline V gene has CDR1 SGHDT and CDR2 YYEEEE. CDR3 protein: CASSLGLCSNQPQHF. CDR3 nucleotides: TGTGCCAGCAGCTTGGGACTGTGTAGCAATCAGCCCCAGCATTTT.

This clonotype is judged medium-sized. The chain joins TRBV28 to TRBJ2-7; D is unresolved. The germline V gene has CDR1 MDHEN and CDR2 SYDVKM. The CDR3 contains 13 residues. The V gene lost 3 bases and the J gene lost 0 bases, with 6 bases spanning the gap. Here the CDR3 DNA reads TGTGCCAGCAGTTTGGCCTGCTCCTACGAGCAGTACTTC. Residues: CASSLACSYEQYF.

This clonotype qualifies as medium-sized. V usage is TRBV28 and J usage is TRBJ2-5, with a possible D match to TRBD2 (6 bases). The CDR3 is 16 residues long. Trimming left V 3 bases short and J 2 bases short, with 16 bases between. The germline V gene encodes CDR1 MDHEN and CDR2 SYDVKM. The CDR3 protein is CASSFRPGLLQETQYF. In nucleotides, the CDR3 is TGTGCCAGCAGTTTCCGCCCGGGACTCCTACAAGAGACCCAGTACTTC.

Within the sample, this clonotype is medium-sized (0.01 to 0.1%). The rearrangement uses TRBV6-6 and TRBJ2-7, with 7 bases matching TRBD1. CDR1 is MNHNY and CDR2 is SVGAGI in the germline V gene (reference sequence). V lost 6 bases to trimming and J lost 1 base; unmatched junction nucleotides: 12. The CDR3 is 16 amino acids. The CDR3: CASRRYRGRSSYEQYF. For the CDR3, the DNA is TGTGCCAGCAGGCGTTACAGGGGAAGGAGTTCCTACGAGCAGTACTTC.

This clonotype rates as medium-sized. The rearrangement uses TRBV18 and TRBJ1-3; 11 bases match TRBD1. Germline V gene lookup returns CDR1 KGHSH and CDR2 LQKENI. This CDR3 has 16 residues. The trim removed 4 bases at V and 2 bases at J, leaving 4 bases unmatched. The CDR3: CASSRPDRGPGNTIYF. CDR3 sequence (DNA): TGTGCCAGCTCACGCCCGGACAGGGGGCCTGGAAACACCATATATTTT.